This entry features one T cell receptor beta chain sequence. This entry belongs to a study of blood T cell repertoires in COVID-19. Assay used: immunoSEQ multiplex PCR; TCRdb lists only in-frame clones, some missing. The sample lists approximately 61,000 clones, more than 60% occurring once. The CDR3 is 15 amino acids. Germline CDR1 reads SGHNT; CDR2 reads YYREEE (reference sequence). Germline trimming cut 4 bases from V and 8 bases from J; bases unmatched to any gene: 8. The TCR originated in a woman in her 70s with acute or convalescent COVID-19. Sequencing was performed on peripheral blood. V and J are TRBV5-4 and TRBJ1-6; 8 bases line up with TRBD1. CDR3 DNA sequence: TGTGCCAGCAGCCGGAGACAGGGGAGGGATTCACCCCTCCACTTT. It specifies CASSRRQGRDSPLHF.